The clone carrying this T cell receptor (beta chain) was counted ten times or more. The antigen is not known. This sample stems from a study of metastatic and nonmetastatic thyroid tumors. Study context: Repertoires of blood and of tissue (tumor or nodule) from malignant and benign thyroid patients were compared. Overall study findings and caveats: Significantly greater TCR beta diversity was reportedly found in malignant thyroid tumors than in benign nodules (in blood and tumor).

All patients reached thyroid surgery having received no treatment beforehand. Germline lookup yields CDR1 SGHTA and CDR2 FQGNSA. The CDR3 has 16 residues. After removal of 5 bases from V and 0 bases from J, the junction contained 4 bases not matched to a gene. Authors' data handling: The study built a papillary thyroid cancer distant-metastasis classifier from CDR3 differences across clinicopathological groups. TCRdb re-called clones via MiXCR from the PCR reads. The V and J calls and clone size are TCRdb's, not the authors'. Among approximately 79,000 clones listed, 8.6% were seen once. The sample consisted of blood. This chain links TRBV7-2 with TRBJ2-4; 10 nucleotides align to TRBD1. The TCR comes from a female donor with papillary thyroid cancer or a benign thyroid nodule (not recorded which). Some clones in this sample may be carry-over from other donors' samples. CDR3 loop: CASSEDRGLAKNIQYF. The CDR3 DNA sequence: TGTGCCAGCAGCGAGGACAGGGGGTTAGCCAAAAACATTCAGTACTTC.